These 30 T cell receptor beta chains were sequenced from one sample in a study of T cells in Graves' hyperthyroidism and ophthalmopathy. Amplified TCR beta CDR3 regions came from RNA transcripts. In the first-round RT-PCR of the TCR CDR3, the HTBI primer set was used. TCRdb ran MiXCR on the multiplex PCR reads and lists one entry per CDR3 protein. The table includes a few hundred thousand distinct CDR3 sequences, roughly an eighth detected once. The source material was blood. These receptors originate from a woman in her 40s with Graves' ophthalmopathy.

In this sample, this clonotype turned up many times. The rearrangement joins TRBV9 to TRBJ2-1; 8 bases are a match to TRBD2. The trim removed 0 bases at V and 2 bases at J, leaving 4 bases unmatched. The CDR3 consists of 16 residues. In germline, CDR1 is SGDLS, CDR2 YYNGEE. The CDR3: CASSVGGLAPYNEQFF. The CDR3 region has the DNA TGTGCCAGCAGCGTAGGAGGACTAGCACCCTACAATGAGCAGTTCTTC. The whole variable domain, filled in from reference TRBV9 and TRBJ2-1, reads DSGVTQTPKHLITATGQRVTLRCSPRSGDLSVYWYQQSLDQGLQFLIQYYNGEERAKGNILERFSAQQFPDLHSELNLSSLELGDSALYFCASSVGGLAPYNEQFFGPGTRLTVL.

In its sample, this clonotype was seen many times. The chain links TRBV28 to TRBJ1-5; D is uncertain. CDR3 length equals 14 residues. CDR1 is MDHEN and CDR2 is SYDVKM in the germline V gene. V was clipped by 2 bases and J by 4 bases, with 9 bases between them. CDR3 coding DNA: TGTGCCAGCAGTTTAATGGGGTGGAATCAGCCCCAGCATTTT. Protein: CASSLMGWNQPQHF.

This chain joins TRBV7-9 and TRBJ2-5, with 9 bases fitting TRBD1. Trimming at V came to 5 bases and at J to 3 bases, leaving 4 bases not matched to a gene. CDR1 is SEHNR, CDR2 FQNEAQ, per germline (reference sequence). The CDR3 runs 14 residues. The chain's CDR3 is CASSPWDREETQYF. CDR3 DNA sequence: TGTGCCAGCAGCCCCTGGGACAGGGAAGAGACCCAGTACTTC.

This clonotype was seen a few times. V is TRBV4-1 and J is TRBJ2-3; the D is unclear. Trimming pared 4 bases from V and 4 bases from J, leaving 9 bases between. The CDR3 is made up of 13 amino acids. Looked up from germline, CDR1 is MGHRA and CDR2 is YSYEKL. The CDR3 here is CASSRRRPDTQYF. The CDR3 nucleotides are TGCGCCAGCAGCCGAAGGCGACCAGATACGCAGTATTTT.

Only a few counts were recorded for this clonotype. The DNA of the CDR3 is TGTGCCCGAGAGACAGGAGGCACAGATACGCAGTATTTT. Protein sequence: CARETGGTDTQYF. The chain combines TRBV30 with TRBJ2-3; possibly TRBD1 for D (6 bases). The CDR3 contains 13 residues. The germline CDR1 and CDR2 sequences are GTSNPN and SVGIG (reference sequence). V lost 8 bases and J 1 base, leaving 13 bases between the germline ends.

This rearrangement joins TRBV4-1 to TRBJ1-3, with D perhaps TRBD1 (5 bases). The V end lost 5 bases, the J end lost 0 bases, and 14 bases lay between the germline ends. Per germline, CDR1 MGHRA and CDR2 YSYEKL. The CDR3 is 16 residues long. The CDR3 reads CASSDPYRLSGNTIYF. The CDR3 region has the DNA TGCGCCAGCAGCGATCCTTACAGGCTCTCTGGAAACACCATATATTTT.

The chain recombines TRBV5-4 with TRBJ2-7, with a possible D match to TRBD1 (5 bases). This CDR3 contains 14 residues. V lost 1 base and J 3 bases, leaving 11 bases between the germline ends. Germline V gene data show CDR1 as SGHNT and CDR2 as YYREEE (reference sequence). CDR3 nucleotides: TGTGCCAGCAGCTTGAGGGGCAGTTACTACGAGCAGTACTTC. Protein product: CASSLRGSYYEQYF. Full variable domain (missing parts from reference TRBV5-4 and TRBJ2-7): ETGVTQSPTHLIKTRGQQVTLRCSSQSGHNTVSWYQQALGQGPQFIFQYYREEENGRGNFPPRFSGLQFPNYSSELNVNALELDDSALYLCASSLRGSYYEQYFGPGTRLTVT.

This clonotype was recorded many times. The chain couples TRBV24-1 to TRBJ2-1; 9 bases map to TRBD1. The V and J ends lost 3 bases and 5 bases, in that order; junction bases with no gene match: 10. Germline CDR1 reads KGHDR; CDR2 reads SFDVKD. The CDR3 is 17 residues long. The CDR3 here is CATSDLPGQGTHNEQFF. CDR3 DNA sequence: TGTGCCACCAGTGATCTCCCGGGACAGGGAACCCACAATGAGCAGTTCTTC.

This clonotype appeared a few times. The chain combines TRBV7-9 with TRBJ1-3; 9 bases map to TRBD1. Germline V gene lookup returns CDR1 SEHNR and CDR2 FQNEAQ (reference sequence). J lost 5 bases, V lost 4 bases, and 6 bases had no gene match. This CDR3 has 15 residues. The CDR3 protein is CASSSSGQGRNTIYF. In DNA form, the CDR3 reads TGTGCCAGCAGCTCCTCGGGACAGGGTCGAAACACCATATATTTT.

The CDR3 here is CASIPRDRGRSETQYF. For the CDR3, the DNA is TGTGCCAGCATCCCAAGGGACAGGGGGCGCTCGGAGACCCAGTACTTC. The V call is TRBV2, the J call TRBJ2-5; 12 bases align to TRBD1. Unmatched junction bases numbered 11, after V lost 7 bases and J lost 5 bases. This CDR3 contains 16 residues. Germline CDR1 and CDR2: SNHLY and FYNNEI.

This clonotype was seen many times. V is TRBV20-1 and J is TRBJ1-2; the match to TRBD1 covers 11 bases. This CDR3 has 14 residues. The trim removed 1 base at V and 5 bases at J, leaving 3 bases unmatched. The germline V gene encodes CDR1 DFQATT and CDR2 SNEGSKA (reference sequence). The CDR3 DNA sequence: TGCAGTGCTAGAGGGACAGGGGGCATTTATGGCTACACCTTC. Translation gives CSARGTGGIYGYTF.

The chain uses TRBV28 and TRBJ1-2, with 8 bases aligning to TRBD1. The length of the CDR3 is 15 residues. Germline CDR1 and CDR2: MDHEN and SYDVKM. V shed 5 bases, J shed 3 bases, and the junction held 8 bases outside the gene matches. The CDR3 here is CASSLDQGAHYGYTF. CDR3 DNA sequence: TGTGCCAGCAGTCTTGACCAGGGGGCCCACTATGGCTACACCTTC.

Details on this clonotype: A much larger clone lies one base from this, so it may be a read error. The CDR3 DNA sequence: TGCAGCGTTGGACAGGAGCTCTATGGCTACACCTTC. Protein product: CSVGQELYGYTF. The chain uses TRBV29-1 and TRBJ1-2; D might be TRBD1 (6 bases). Germline lookup yields CDR1 SQVTM and CDR2 ANQGSEA. The CDR3 totals 12 residues. V lost 4 bases and J lost 4, with 10 bases in between.

This clonotype was picked up many times. This chain links TRBV2 with TRBJ1-1; TRBD1 aligns across 7 bases. CDR1 and CDR2 (germline): SNHLY, FYNNEI. The CDR3 extends over 14 amino acids. Germline trimming cut 6 bases from V and 3 bases from J; bases unmatched to any gene: 7. The CDR3 loop is CASSATGWDTEAFF. CDR3 bases: TGTGCCAGCAGCGCGACAGGGTGGGACACTGAAGCTTTCTTT.

This clonotype has at least ten counts. J is TRBJ2-3 and V is TRBV28, with TRBD2 matching 11 bases. Unmatched junction bases numbered 11, after V lost 5 bases and J lost 4 bases. Germline CDR1 and CDR2: MDHEN and SYDVKM. The CDR3 extends over 17 amino acids. CDR3: CASSTRLAGLDPDTQYF. CDR3 bases: TGTGCCAGCAGTACCCGACTAGCGGGATTGGACCCAGATACGCAGTATTTT.

This clonotype was picked up many times. V gene TRBV9 combines with J gene TRBJ2-5; D not certain. Germline V gives CDR1 SGDLS, CDR2 YYNGEE. This CDR3 spans 14 amino acids. Trimming cost V 4 bases and J 2 bases, with 12 bases left between them. The CDR3 sequence: CASSPTTLQETQYF. DNA of the CDR3: TGTGCCAGCAGCCCCACTACTTTACAAGAGACCCAGTACTTC.

This clonotype was detected only a few times. The chain joins TRBV20-1 to TRBJ2-3, with D maybe TRBD1 (6 bases). The length of the CDR3 is 14 residues. Germline lookup yields CDR1 DFQATT and CDR2 SNEGSKA (reference sequence). The V and J ends lost 6 bases and 0 bases respectively, with 13 bases between them. The CDR3 here is CSAITGPSTDTQYF. DNA of the CDR3: TGCAGTGCCATAACAGGGCCCAGCACAGATACGCAGTATTTT.

A few counts support this clonotype. V is TRBV10-3 and J is TRBJ2-1; D might be TRBD1 or TRBD2, each matching 5 bases. This CDR3 has 14 amino acids. Deletions cut 8 bases from V and 7 bases from J, with 18 bases between. Looked up from germline, CDR1 is ENHRY and CDR2 is SYGVKD. The DNA for the CDR3 is TGTGCCATCGCTCATGATCGGGACGCAAATGAGCAGTTCTTC. The encoded protein is CAIAHDRDANEQFF.

This clonotype was counted at least ten times. This sequence joins TRBV10-3 and TRBJ2-5; D is undetermined. V dropped 3 bases and J dropped 2 bases, with 10 bases sitting between them. Germline CDR1 ENHRY, CDR2 SYGVKD. The CDR3 sequence is 14 residues long. DNA for the CDR3: TGTGCCATCAGTGAACCCGACCCGCAAGAGACCCAGTACTTC. This encodes CAISEPDPQETQYF.

This clonotype showed up many times. V gene TRBV20-1 combines with J gene TRBJ2-5; 8 bases fit TRBD2. Germline-derived CDR1 and CDR2 are DFQATT and SNEGSKA (reference sequence). CDR3 length: 15 amino acids. Trimming cost V 6 bases and J 7 bases; bases outside gene matches: 16. This CDR3 reads CSAPGGRASEGTQYF. CDR3 sequence (DNA): TGCAGTGCACCGGGGGGGAGGGCCAGCGAGGGGACCCAGTACTTC.

This clonotype has a count of ten or more. The DNA of the CDR3 is TGTGCCAGCAGCAAGGGGACAGATAGCACAGATACGCAGTATTTT. Protein sequence: CASSKGTDSTDTQYF. The V and J genes are TRBV2 and TRBJ2-3, with 7 bases fitting TRBD1. J lost 0 bases, V lost 6 bases, and 6 bases had no gene match. The CDR3 is 15 amino acids. CDR1 SNHLY and CDR2 FYNNEI come from the germline V gene. Complete variable domain (other parts from reference TRBV2 and TRBJ2-3): EPEVTQTPSHQVTQMGQEVILRCVPISNHLYFYWYRQILGQKVEFLVSFYNNEISEKSEIFDDQFSVERPDGSNFTLKIRSTKLEDSAMYFCASSKGTDSTDTQYFGPGTRLTVL.

This clonotype turned up a few times. The chain combines TRBV5-4 with TRBJ2-3; 8 positions match TRBD2. This CDR3 is 14 amino acids long. CDR1 SGHNT and CDR2 YYREEE come from the germline V gene (reference sequence). After removal of 5 bases from V and 5 bases from J, the junction contained 7 bases not matched to a gene. The CDR3 sequence is CASSTAGGGDTQYF. The CDR3 bases are TGTGCCAGCAGTACTGCGGGGGGCGGAGATACGCAGTATTTT. Supplemented by reference TRBV5-4 and TRBJ2-3, the full variable domain reads ETGVTQSPTHLIKTRGQQVTLRCSSQSGHNTVSWYQQALGQGPQFIFQYYREEENGRGNFPPRFSGLQFPNYSSELNVNALELDDSALYLCASSTAGGGDTQYFGPGTRLTVL.

This clonotype was seen ten or more times. The CDR3, as DNA: TGCAGTGGGGCGAGCGGGATAATGAACTACGAGCAGTACTTC. It yields the protein CSGASGIMNYEQYF. The chain uses TRBV20-1 and TRBJ2-7, with 7 bases aligning to TRBD2. This CDR3 is built from 14 residues. V lost 7 bases, J lost 3 bases, and 12 bases stayed unmatched. Looked up from germline, CDR1 is DFQATT and CDR2 is SNEGSKA (reference sequence).

The count of this clonotype is one. This may be a read error, as it is one base from a much larger clone. V usage is TRBV20-1 and J usage is TRBJ2-2; possibly TRBD2 for D (5 bases). Per the germline V gene, CDR1 is DFQATT and CDR2 is SNEGSKA (reference sequence). The CDR3 sequence is 14 residues long. V shed 4 bases and J shed 4 bases, with 13 bases lying between them. DNA for the CDR3: TGCAGTGCTATGGATTCGGGAATCACCGGGGAGCTGTTTTTT. Encoded protein: CSAMDSGITGELFF.

This clonotype has a count of ten or more. The chain has TRBV28 and TRBJ1-3; D gene unclear. From germline, CDR1 is MDHEN and CDR2 SYDVKM. With 6 bases removed from V and 0 bases from J, the gap between germline ends came to 12 bases. There are 15 residues in the CDR3. CDR3 in DNA: TGTGCCAGCAGAAAAGCCAGGAGCTCTGGAAACACCATATATTTT. It is translated as CASRKARSSGNTIYF.

This clonotype appeared many times. V and J are TRBV28 and TRBJ1-2; perhaps TRBD1 as D (5 bases). This CDR3 spans 14 amino acids. V gave up 5 bases and J gave up 2 bases, with 12 bases separating them. Looked up from germline, CDR1 is MDHEN and CDR2 is SYDVKM. The chain's CDR3 is CASSTIPGNYGYTF. CDR3 bases: TGTGCCAGCAGTACGATCCCAGGGAACTATGGCTACACCTTC.

The gene calls are TRBV30 and TRBJ2-7, with unresolved D. The CDR3 is 14 amino acids. The germline CDR1 and CDR2 sequences are GTSNPN and SVGIG (reference sequence). Trimming left V 4 bases short and J 0 bases short, with 13 bases between. CDR3 loop: CAWKSSVSSYEQYF. DNA for the CDR3: TGTGCCTGGAAGTCTAGTGTAAGCTCCTACGAGCAGTACTTC.

This clonotype appeared many times. The chain uses TRBV20-1 and TRBJ1-2; TRBD1 is a possible D gene (6 bases). The V gene lost 5 bases and the J gene lost 2 bases, with 18 bases spanning the gap. Germline V gene data show CDR1 as DFQATT and CDR2 as SNEGSKA (reference sequence). The CDR3 length is 15 residues. CDR3 residues: CSAPRGGAMNYGYTF. The CDR3 DNA follows: TGCAGTGCTCCTCGGGGGGGGGCGATGAACTATGGCTACACCTTC.

The V and J genes are TRBV18 and TRBJ2-5; D is unresolved. CDR3 length: 14 amino acids. V was trimmed by 6 bases and J by 5 bases, leaving 16 bases between them. Germline V gives CDR1 KGHSH, CDR2 LQKENI. CDR3 coding DNA: TGTGCCAGCTCCCACCCGGCCTGGAAGGAGACCCAGTACTTC. Translation: CASSHPAWKETQYF. Drawing the rest from reference TRBV18 and TRBJ2-5, the complete variable domain is NAGVMQNPRHLVRRRGQEARLRCSPMKGHSHVYWYRQLPEEGLKFMVYLQKENIIDESGMPKERFSAEFPKEGPSILRIQQVVRGDSAAYFCASSHPAWKETQYFGPGTRLLVL.

This clonotype was detected ten times or more. The chain recombines TRBV11-2 with TRBJ2-1, with D uncertain. The CDR3 length is 14 residues. V was cut by 0 bases and J by 4 bases, with 7 bases left in between. Germline-derived CDR1 and CDR2 are SGHAT and FQNNGV. The CDR3 DNA reads TGTGCCAGCAGCTTAGAGTCCGGGTACAATGAGCAGTTCTTC. Translated: CASSLESGYNEQFF.